The subject of this entry is one T cell receptor (beta chain). This sample is drawn from a study of blood T cell repertoires in COVID-19. Generated by immunoSEQ multiplex PCR, the TCRdb table keeps only in-frame clones and is missing some. The profile shows roughly 150,000 clones, more than 80% of them singletons. The clonotype originates from a middle-aged woman with acute or convalescent COVID-19. Source material: peripheral blood.

The CDR3 region has the DNA TGTGCCAGCAGGACAGGGAGCTCTGGGGCCAACGTCCTGACTTTC. Translated, it gives CASRTGSSGANVLTF. The chain carries TRBV2 and TRBJ2-6; 7 bases line up with TRBD1. This CDR3 is 15 amino acids long. After removal of 6 bases from V and 0 bases from J, the junction contained 2 bases not matched to a gene. From germline, CDR1 is SNHLY and CDR2 FYNNEI.